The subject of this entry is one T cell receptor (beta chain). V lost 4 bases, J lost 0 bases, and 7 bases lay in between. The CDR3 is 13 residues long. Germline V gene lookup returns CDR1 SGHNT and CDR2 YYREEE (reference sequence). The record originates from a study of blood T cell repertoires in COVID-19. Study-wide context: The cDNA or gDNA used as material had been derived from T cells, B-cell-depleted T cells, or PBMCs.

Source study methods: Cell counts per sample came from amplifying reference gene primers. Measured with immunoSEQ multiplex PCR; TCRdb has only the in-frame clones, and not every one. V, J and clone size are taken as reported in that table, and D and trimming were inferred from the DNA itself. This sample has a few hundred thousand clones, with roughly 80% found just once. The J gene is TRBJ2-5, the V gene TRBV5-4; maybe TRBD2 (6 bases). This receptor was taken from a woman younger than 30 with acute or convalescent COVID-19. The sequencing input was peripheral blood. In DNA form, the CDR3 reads TGTGCCAGCAGCCGGGACTACCAAGAGACCCAGTACTTC. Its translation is CASSRDYQETQYF.